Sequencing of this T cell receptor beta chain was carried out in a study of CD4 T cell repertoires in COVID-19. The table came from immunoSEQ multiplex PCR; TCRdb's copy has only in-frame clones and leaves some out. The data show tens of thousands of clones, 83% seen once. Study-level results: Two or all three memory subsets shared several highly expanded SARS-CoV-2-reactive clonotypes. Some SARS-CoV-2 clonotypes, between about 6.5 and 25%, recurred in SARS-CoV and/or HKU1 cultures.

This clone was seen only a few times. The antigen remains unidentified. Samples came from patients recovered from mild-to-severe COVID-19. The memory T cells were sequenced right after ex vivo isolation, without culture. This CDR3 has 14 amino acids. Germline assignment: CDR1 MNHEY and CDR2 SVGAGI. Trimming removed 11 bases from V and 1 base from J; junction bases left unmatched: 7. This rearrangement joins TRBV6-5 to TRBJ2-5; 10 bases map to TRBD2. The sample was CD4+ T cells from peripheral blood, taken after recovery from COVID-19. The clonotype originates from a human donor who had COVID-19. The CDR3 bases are TGTGCCGTACAAAGCGGGGGGGCCCAAGAGACCCAGTACTTC. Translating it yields CAVQSGGAQETQYF.